The 21 T cell receptor beta chains below all came from one sample that was sequenced in a study of human T cells and chemical hapten exposure. TCRdb fed the RACE reads into MiXCR, producing one record per CDR3 protein. Here the sample spans approximately 82,000 distinct CDR3 sequences, roughly 10% being singletons. Time point reported: patch test 1, 2 weeks after DPC sensitization. The treatment here: therapeutic diphenylcyclopropenone sensitization with weekly scalp DPC. Specimen: whole blood, collected in connection with sensitization to the hapten diphenylcyclopropenone (DPC). The source of these receptors is a woman aged 60-70 years with alopecia areata. Some clones in this sample may be carry-over from other donors' samples.

The chain joins TRBV6-2 or TRBV6-3 to TRBJ2-7; D may be TRBD2 (6 bases). The germline V gene encodes CDR1 MNHEY and CDR2 SVGEGT. V was cut by 6 bases and J by 2 bases, with 14 bases left in between. This CDR3 has 14 residues. The CDR3 DNA sequence: TGTGCCAGCAGGCCAACTAGCTCTACCTACGAGCAGTACTTC. As protein: CASRPTSSTYEQYF.

This clonotype was found many times. The chain combines TRBV7-9 with TRBJ1-3; a weak D match, TRBD1 (5 bases). The V end was cut by 5 bases, the J end by 4 bases, with 9 bases between. The CDR3 is 13 residues long. Per germline, CDR1 SEHNR and CDR2 FQNEAQ (reference sequence). CDR3 region: CASSLGLGNTIYF. CDR3 coding DNA: TGTGCCAGCAGCCTGGGGCTCGGAAACACCATATATTTT.

The sample holds many counts of this clonotype. The chain joins TRBV5-5 to TRBJ1-1; D gene uncertain. Germline values: CDR1 SGHKS, CDR2 YYEKEE (reference sequence). The CDR3 has 15 amino acids. Trimming took 3 bases from V and 0 from J, leaving 12 bases between them. CDR3 nucleotides: TGTGCCAGCAGCTCAGATCCGAATATGAACACTGAAGCTTTCTTT. Translating gives CASSSDPNMNTEAFF.

The V call is TRBV7-2, the J call TRBJ2-7; D is undetermined. The germline V gene encodes CDR1 SGHTA and CDR2 FQGNSA. Trimming stripped 5 bases from V and 4 bases from J, with 18 bases between. The CDR3 runs 15 residues. The CDR3 loop is CASSPISISHYEQYF. As DNA, the CDR3 is TGTGCCAGCAGCCCCATCAGTATAAGCCATTACGAGCAGTACTTC.

This rearrangement joins TRBV19 to TRBJ2-7; D is uncertain. In germline, CDR1 is LNHDA, CDR2 SQIVND (reference sequence). The germline V and J ends were trimmed by 0 bases and 3 bases, with 15 bases remaining between them. This CDR3 comprises 16 residues. The CDR3 sequence is CASSIDLRQPYYEQYF. As DNA, the CDR3 is TGTGCCAGTAGTATAGATCTAAGGCAGCCGTACTACGAGCAGTACTTC.

This clonotype has ten or more counts. The rearrangement links TRBV2 to TRBJ2-1; D possibly uses TRBD1 or TRBD2 (6 bases each). Trimming cost V 6 bases and J 14 bases, with 17 bases left between them. The length of the CDR3 is 12 residues. Germline CDR1 and CDR2: SNHLY and FYNNEI. The CDR3 coding sequence is TGTGCCAGCAGCCCCGCCGGGGGCTGGGAGTTCTTC. Its protein is CASSPAGGWEFF.

This clonotype was detected ten times or more. This chain connects TRBV29-1 to TRBJ2-1, with TRBD1 matching over 7 bases. This CDR3 comprises 13 residues. The ends lost 6 bases at V and 4 bases at J; junction bases unmatched: 6. The V gene's germline CDR1 is SQVTM and CDR2 ANQGSEA. CDR3 coding DNA: TGCAGCGTATGCGGACAGGCGTACAATGAGCAGTTCTTC. It specifies CSVCGQAYNEQFF.

V gene TRBV21-1 combines with J gene TRBJ1-5. TRBV21-1 counts as a pseudogene. This CDR3 region has 16 residues. For the CDR3, the DNA is TGTGCCAGCAGCAAAGGTTTTGGGACGGAGGGGTACCCCCAGCATTTT. This translates into CASSKGFGTEGYPQHF.

V gene TRBV6-5 combines with J gene TRBJ1-2; no definite D call. Germline values: CDR1 MNHEY, CDR2 SVGAGI. This CDR3 is 14 amino acids long. Trimming stripped 2 bases from V and 1 base from J, with 8 bases between. DNA for the CDR3: TGTGCCAGCAGTTACAATCGACTTAACTATGGCTACACCTTC. It is translated as CASSYNRLNYGYTF.

This clonotype has only a few counts. This rearrangement joins TRBV5-1 to TRBJ1-3; 10 bases line up with TRBD1. CDR3 length equals 19 residues. The ends lost 2 bases at V and 3 bases at J; junction bases unmatched: 14. The germline V gene encodes CDR1 SGHRS and CDR2 YFSETQ. CDR3 sequence reads: CASSFIPGQGYSGGNTIYF. Written as DNA, the CDR3 is TGCGCCAGCAGCTTCATACCGGGACAGGGGTATTCCGGTGGAAACACCATATATTTT.

This clonotype was observed a few times. This chain connects TRBV18 to TRBJ2-7; a possible D gene is TRBD2 (5 bases). Trimming removed 3 bases at V and 0 bases at J, with 9 bases between. CDR1 and CDR2 (germline): KGHSH, LQKENI. This CDR3 comprises 14 residues. The CDR3 spells CASSPAEGSYEQYF. In DNA form, the CDR3 reads TGTGCCAGCTCACCGGCCGAGGGCTCCTACGAGCAGTACTTC.

This clonotype has more than one count but fewer than ten. The chain recombines TRBV29-1 with TRBJ1-4; D remains ambiguous. CDR3 length equals 13 residues. CDR1 SQVTM and CDR2 ANQGSEA come from the germline V gene. The V end was cut by 5 bases, the J end by 4 bases, with 11 bases between. The CDR3 DNA reads as TGCAGCGTTATATCGAGCCTTAATGAAAAACTGTTTTTT. This sequence encodes CSVISSLNEKLFF.

This clonotype was seen many times. J is TRBJ2-2 and V is TRBV20-1, with TRBD1 as a possible D gene (6 bases). This CDR3 region has 14 residues. The V end lost 3 bases, the J end lost 1 base, and 9 bases lay between the germline ends. The germline V gene has CDR1 DFQATT and CDR2 SNEGSKA (reference sequence). Here the CDR3 DNA reads TGCAGTGCTAGGCCGGGACAGAACACCGGGGAGCTGTTTTTT. Its translation is CSARPGQNTGELFF.

This clonotype occurred a few times. This chain links TRBV6-4 with TRBJ2-3; D call uncertain. Germline V gene sequence: CDR1 MRHNA, CDR2 SNTAGT. Trimming removed 4 bases from V and 5 bases from J, with 10 bases in between. The CDR3 length is 13 residues. The CDR3 protein is CASSVQSGDTQYF. The CDR3 nucleotides are TGTGCCAGCAGTGTCCAGTCGGGAGATACGCAGTATTTT.

Only a few counts were recorded for this clonotype. The chain is built from TRBV12-3 or TRBV12-4 and TRBJ2-5; D gene ambiguous. V lost 0 bases, J lost 1 base, and 3 bases lay in between. This CDR3 is 13 amino acids long. CDR3 in DNA: TGTGCCAGCAGTTTAGCCTCCCAAGAGACCCAGTACTTC. Protein product: CASSLASQETQYF.

This clonotype showed up many times. The V gene is TRBV14, the J gene TRBJ1-5; a possible D gene is TRBD1 (6 bases). V was cut by 4 bases and J by 2 bases, with 6 bases left in between. The germline gives CDR1 SGHDN, CDR2 FVKESK. The CDR3 totals 13 residues. CDR3 sequence: CASSRQGNQPQHF. In DNA, the CDR3 is TGTGCCAGCAGCCGACAGGGCAATCAGCCCCAGCATTTT.

In its sample, this clonotype was seen many times. The chain uses TRBV5-4 and TRBJ2-5; D may be TRBD2 (7 bases). Germline V gene lookup returns CDR1 SGHNT and CDR2 YYREEE (reference sequence). V lost 4 bases and J lost 3, with 16 bases in between. CDR3 length: 15 amino acids. The CDR3 nucleotides are TGTGCCAGCAGCCCATTGGGGGGGGCAAAAGAGACCCAGTACTTC. It is translated as CASSPLGGAKETQYF. The full variable domain, rest sourced from reference TRBV5-4 and TRBJ2-5, is ETGVTQSPTHLIKTRGQQVTLRCSSQSGHNTVSWYQQALGQGPQFIFQYYREEENGRGNFPPRFSGLQFPNYSSELNVNALELDDSALYLCASSPLGGAKETQYFGPGTRLLVL.

The chain carries TRBV7-2 and TRBJ1-2; D gene uncertain. The V gene lost 2 bases and the J gene lost 12 bases, with 19 bases spanning the gap. The germline V gene encodes CDR1 SGHTA and CDR2 FQGNSA. The CDR3 sequence is 14 residues long. CDR3 in amino acids: CASSLSSDIIGHTF. The CDR3 bases are TGTGCCAGCAGCTTATCTTCCGACATTATAGGGCACACCTTC.

The chain uses TRBV29-1 and TRBJ1-4, with D unresolved. Trimming removed 7 bases at V and 7 bases at J, with 16 bases between. CDR1 and CDR2 from the germline V gene are SQVTM and ANQGSEA. There are 13 residues in the CDR3. DNA for the CDR3: TGCAGCGGATTGGGGAACGAGGGTGAAAAACTGTTTTTT. Protein sequence: CSGLGNEGEKLFF.

The chain couples TRBV18 to TRBJ1-1; D remains ambiguous. The germline V and J ends were trimmed by 1 base and 4 bases, with 10 bases remaining between them. Germline V gene data show CDR1 as KGHSH and CDR2 as LQKENI. The CDR3 loop spans 14 amino acids. In DNA, the CDR3 is TGTGCCAGCTCACCACAGGGATGGGGCACTGAAGCTTTCTTT. This gives the protein CASSPQGWGTEAFF.

This clonotype was found once. This CDR3 reads CASSLEGTGIMNTEAFF. In nucleotides, the CDR3 is TGTGCCAGCAGCTTGGAGGGGACAGGAATCATGAACACTGAAGCTTTCTTT. The V and J genes are TRBV5-5 and TRBJ1-1; 8 bases map to TRBD1. This CDR3 spans 17 amino acids. Trimming took 0 bases from V and 0 from J; bases not matched to a gene: 7. Germline V gives CDR1 SGHKS, CDR2 YYEKEE (reference sequence).